A single sample gave rise to the 14 T cell receptor beta chains below, sequenced in a study of blood T cell repertoires in COVID-19. This table comes from immunoSEQ multiplex PCR, and its TCRdb copy is limited to in-frame clones, with some not included. This repertoire shows some 98,000 clones, about 80% found once; its top ten account for 19%. Input material: peripheral blood. The receptor source for this set is a human donor in a cohort sampled during active COVID-19.

The gene calls are TRBV3-1 (or the pseudogene TRBV3-2) and TRBJ2-3; 8 bases are a match to TRBD2. The CDR3 is 16 amino acids. J lost 7 bases, V lost 3 bases, and 12 bases had no gene match. CDR1 is LGHDT, CDR2 YNNKEL, per germline (reference sequence). The CDR3 here is CASSQLGTRGTNTQYF. The CDR3 DNA reads TGTGCCAGCAGCCAGCTGGGGACTAGGGGCACGAATACGCAGTATTTT.

This chain joins TRBV9 and TRBJ1-2, with 9 bases fitting TRBD1. The CDR3 has 17 amino acids. Germline V gives CDR1 SGDLS, CDR2 YYNGEE. Trimming took 1 base from V and 6 from J; bases not matched to a gene: 13. The CDR3 DNA follows: TGTGCCAGCAGCGTAAGACCCGGGACAGGGAGAGCACATGGCTACACCTTC. Protein product: CASSVRPGTGRAHGYTF. Variable domain in full (rest from reference TRBV9 and TRBJ1-2): DSGVTQTPKHLITATGQRVTLRCSPRSGDLSVYWYQQSLDQGLQFLIQYYNGEERAKGNILERFSAQQFPDLHSELNLSSLELGDSALYFCASSVRPGTGRAHGYTFGSGTRLTVV.

V usage is TRBV30 and J usage is TRBJ1-3; TRBD1 might be the D (5 bases). Trimming took off 0 bases at V and 2 bases at J, with 11 bases between the two ends. Germline CDR1 is GTSNPN and CDR2 is SVGIG (reference sequence). This CDR3 spans 15 amino acids. CDR3 sequence reads: CAWSVSRGAGNTIYF. In DNA, the CDR3 is TGTGCCTGGAGTGTATCACGGGGGGCTGGAAACACCATATATTTT.

The V gene is TRBV14, the J gene TRBJ2-1, with no clear D. CDR3 length equals 14 residues. V gave up 1 base and J gave up 0 bases, with 4 bases separating them. Germline V gene sequence: CDR1 SGHDN, CDR2 FVKESK. CDR3 loop: CASSQASSYNEQFF. The CDR3 DNA is TGTGCCAGCAGCCAAGCGAGCTCCTACAATGAGCAGTTCTTC.

This clone was recorded only once. The rearrangement links TRBV5-1 to TRBJ2-6, with a possible D match to TRBD1 (7 bases). This CDR3 is 19 amino acids long. V shed 0 bases and J shed 2 bases, with 18 bases lying between them. The germline gives CDR1 SGHRS, CDR2 YFSETQ. The CDR3 DNA sequence: TGCGCCAGCAGCTTGGCCTCTGCAGGGGGACTTGCTGGGGCCAACGTCCTGACTTTC. This translates into CASSLASAGGLAGANVLTF.

The rearrangement uses TRBV9 and TRBJ2-1, with 7 bases that match TRBD2. The ends lost 3 bases at V and 0 bases at J; junction bases unmatched: 6. CDR1 is SGDLS and CDR2 is YYNGEE in the germline V gene. The CDR3 is 16 amino acids. CDR3 residues: CASSASGMSSYNEQFF. CDR3 nucleotide sequence: TGTGCCAGCAGCGCGAGCGGGATGAGCTCCTACAATGAGCAGTTCTTC.

This clone was counted only a few times. The chain joins TRBV3-1 (or the pseudogene TRBV3-2) to TRBJ1-5; 7 nucleotides line up with TRBD1. V shed 1 base, J shed 2 bases, and the junction held 2 bases outside the gene matches. Germline CDR1 is LGHDT and CDR2 is YNNKEL (reference sequence). The CDR3 runs 15 residues. The CDR3: CASSQADRGNQPQHF. The CDR3 coding sequence is TGTGCCAGCAGCCAAGCCGACAGGGGCAATCAGCCCCAGCATTTT.

CDR3 loop: CASSPFLEGSPQHF. DNA for the CDR3: TGTGCCAGCAGCCCCTTTTTAGAGGGCTCGCCCCAGCATTTT. The chain is built from TRBV3-1 (or the pseudogene TRBV3-2) and TRBJ1-5, with D unresolved. The germline V gene encodes CDR1 LGHDT and CDR2 YNNKEL (reference sequence). CDR3 length: 14 amino acids. The V and J ends lost 4 bases and 9 bases respectively, with 16 bases between them.

The V gene is TRBV6-2 or TRBV6-3, the J gene TRBJ1-5, with 9 bases fitting TRBD1. With 3 bases clipped from V and 4 bases from J, the junction kept 1 base outside the gene matches. The CDR3 sequence is 14 residues long. In germline, CDR1 is MNHEY, CDR2 SVGEGT. CDR3 nucleotides: TGTGCCAGCAGTTATGACAGGGGGAATCAGCCCCAGCATTTT. Protein product: CASSYDRGNQPQHF.

This chain joins TRBV20-1 and TRBJ2-1, with 8 bases aligning to TRBD2. CDR1 is DFQATT and CDR2 is SNEGSKA in the germline V gene (reference sequence). Unmatched junction bases numbered 5, after V lost 3 bases and J lost 4 bases. This CDR3 is built from 14 residues. CDR3 residues: CSASQGLGYNEQFF. The DNA for the CDR3 is TGCAGTGCTAGTCAGGGACTAGGTTACAATGAGCAGTTCTTC.

This rearrangement joins TRBV5-5 to TRBJ2-7, with D possibly TRBD1 on 6 matching bases. The CDR3 contains 16 residues. Germline-derived CDR1 and CDR2 are SGHKS and YYEKEE (reference sequence). Trimming took 4 bases from V and 2 from J, leaving 19 bases between them. The CDR3 DNA sequence: TGTGCCAGCAGCATGGGGGACCGAGGGGGTACCTACGAGCAGTACTTC. It yields the protein CASSMGDRGGTYEQYF.

The V gene is TRBV9, the J gene TRBJ1-6; D may be TRBD1 (5 bases). The V gene lost 3 bases and the J gene lost 6 bases, with 16 bases spanning the gap. Germline values: CDR1 SGDLS, CDR2 YYNGEE. This CDR3 contains 16 residues. The CDR3 region has the DNA TGTGCCAGCAGCGGAGCCCCGGGGGGAAGTAATTCACCCCTCCACTTT. Its translation is CASSGAPGGSNSPLHF.

This chain joins TRBV19 and TRBJ1-5, with D possibly matching TRBD1 (6 bases). V dropped 3 bases and J dropped 2 bases, with 14 bases sitting between them. This CDR3 has 16 residues. Germline V gene data show CDR1 as LNHDA and CDR2 as SQIVND (reference sequence). This CDR3 reads CASSMWTAKGNQPQHF. The CDR3 coding sequence is TGTGCCAGTAGTATGTGGACAGCAAAGGGCAATCAGCCCCAGCATTTT.

The chain carries TRBV6-5 and TRBJ2-7; TRBD2 is a possible D gene (6 bases). Germline V gene sequence: CDR1 MNHEY, CDR2 SVGAGI. The CDR3 loop spans 11 amino acids. The CDR3 protein is CVADSSYEQYF. The CDR3 nucleotides read TGTGTAGCGGACTCCTCCTACGAGCAGTACTTC.